Following are 28 T cell receptor beta chains from one sample sequenced in a study of shared clonotypes between healthy human individuals (TCRdb year 2020). Libraries were constructed by the immunoSEQ multiplex PCR assay. Entries here come from immuneACCESS through TCRdb and include only in-frame sequences with V and J called. Some clones fail to appear in such tables; in the studies checked, an unresolved V gene covers under half of the shortfall, and the cause of the remainder is unknown. This sample has millions of clones in its table, and just over 90% of those were observed once. The biggest ten clones account for roughly 0.36% of the sample. Sample: naive CD4+ T cells from PBMCs. In light of the paper, this sample's cell subset or site label describes: CD45RA+ positively selected. These receptors were collected from a young man in good health. Some clones in this sample may be carry-over from other donors' samples.

The genes are TRBV4-3 and TRBJ1-1, with TRBD1 identical over 8 bases. V was clipped by 8 bases and J by 3 bases; unmatched bases: 5. This CDR3 comprises 13 residues. From germline, CDR1 is LGHNA and CDR2 YSLEER. Written as DNA, the CDR3 is TGCGCCAGCGGCAGGGGGCGAGACACTGAAGCTTTCTTT. This codes for CASGRGRDTEAFF.

The CDR3 DNA follows: TGTGCCAGCAGCATGGCCGGGACAGGGGGCTACGAGCAGTACTTC. Translating it yields CASSMAGTGGYEQYF. This rearrangement joins TRBV28 to TRBJ2-7; TRBD1 matches 11 bases. Germline CDR1 MDHEN, CDR2 SYDVKM. The CDR3 covers 15 residues. Unmatched junction bases numbered 7, after V lost 6 bases and J lost 3 bases.

The chain couples TRBV27 to TRBJ2-3, with TRBD1 as a possible D gene (5 bases). Trimming took off 4 bases at V and 0 bases at J, with 14 bases between the two ends. The germline gives CDR1 MNHEY, CDR2 SMNVEV (reference sequence). This CDR3 comprises 16 residues. The CDR3 protein is CASSSRPAGSTDTQYF. The CDR3 bases are TGTGCCAGCAGTTCCCGACCGGCAGGGAGCACAGATACGCAGTATTTT.

Remarks on this clone: At the DNA level, this CDR3 is encoded by other sequences in the same sample as well. The rearrangement uses TRBV19 and TRBJ2-7, with D perhaps matching TRBD2 (6 bases). The length of the CDR3 is 13 residues. Trimming removed 4 bases from V and 0 bases from J, with 7 bases in between. The germline gives CDR1 LNHDA, CDR2 SQIVND (reference sequence). The CDR3: CASSRGVSYEQYF. CDR3 DNA: TGTGCCAGTAGTAGGGGGGTCTCCTACGAGCAGTACTTC.

The V gene is TRBV4-1, the J gene TRBJ1-1; 10 positions agree with TRBD1. Unmatched junction bases numbered 8, after V lost 3 bases and J lost 4 bases. Germline V lookup: CDR1 MGHRA, CDR2 YSYEKL. This CDR3 has 16 amino acids. CDR3 in DNA: TGCGCCAGCAGCCAGCCGGACAGGGGGTATAGCACTGAAGCTTTCTTT. It translates to CASSQPDRGYSTEAFF.

As to this clone: Within the sample, other DNA sequences also encode this same CDR3. This rearrangement joins TRBV18 to TRBJ2-2; D is unclear. V lost 2 bases and J lost 0, with 7 bases in between. Germline values: CDR1 KGHSH, CDR2 LQKENI. The CDR3 extends over 15 amino acids. As DNA, the CDR3 is TGTGCCAGCTCACCAGCAGGTCCGAACACCGGGGAGCTGTTTTTT. It specifies CASSPAGPNTGELFF.

This sequence joins TRBV6-6 and TRBJ2-5; 10 bases agree with TRBD2. Losses at the gene ends were 7 bases for V and 5 bases for J; bases not matched to a gene: 7. The CDR3 extends over 14 amino acids. Germline CDR1 is MNHNY and CDR2 is SVGAGI (reference sequence). CDR3 bases: TGTGCCAGCAAGTTCTCTAGCGGGAGTGAGACCCAGTACTTC. It encodes CASKFSSGSETQYF.

This chain connects TRBV6-1 to TRBJ2-3; weak D call: TRBD2 (6 bases). This CDR3 has 14 residues. Germline lookup yields CDR1 MNHNS and CDR2 SASEGT. V was cut by 1 base and J by 4 bases, with 9 bases left in between. The CDR3 region has the DNA TGTGCCAGCAGTGAAGGGTGGGGGGCAGATACGCAGTATTTT. Protein: CASSEGWGADTQYF.

Points on this clone: This sample includes further DNA sequences coding for the same CDR3. V gene TRBV27 combines with J gene TRBJ2-3, with D unresolved. V lost 4 bases to trimming and J lost 4 bases, with 9 bases between them. Germline values: CDR1 MNHEY, CDR2 SMNVEV (reference sequence). This CDR3 is built from 13 residues. CDR3 protein: CASSSLIADTQYF. DNA of the CDR3: TGTGCCAGCAGTTCCCTAATAGCAGATACGCAGTATTTT.

The chain has TRBV5-4 and TRBJ2-7, with 8 bases that match TRBD2. The CDR3 length is 14 residues. J gave up 4 bases and V 4 bases, and 7 bases lay outside the gene matches. CDR1 and CDR2 (germline): SGHNT, YYREEE (reference sequence). DNA of the CDR3: TGTGCCAGCAGCCTACGGACTAGCAGTTACGAGCAGTACTTC. Amino acid sequence: CASSLRTSSYEQYF.

This clone has only one observation. This rearrangement joins TRBV2 to TRBJ2-5; 7 bases are a match to TRBD1. Germline V CDR1 and CDR2: SNHLY, FYNNEI. This CDR3 spans 13 amino acids. J gave up 5 bases and V 8 bases, and 8 bases lay outside the gene matches. The CDR3 here is CASYRGRLETQYF. CDR3 DNA: TGTGCCAGCTATAGGGGGCGGCTGGAGACCCAGTACTTC.

The genes are TRBV18 and TRBJ1-1; D is perhaps TRBD1 (5 bases). V lost 1 base and J 10 bases, leaving 10 bases between the germline ends. The length of the CDR3 is 12 residues. Germline assignment: CDR1 KGHSH and CDR2 LQKENI. CDR3 loop: CASSPLPGTAFF. In DNA, the CDR3 is TGTGCCAGCTCACCACTTCCAGGGACAGCTTTCTTT.

The J gene is TRBJ2-1, the V gene TRBV28; no firm D call. CDR3 length: 14 amino acids. V lost 5 bases, J lost 5 bases, and 13 bases lay in between. Germline V gene sequence: CDR1 MDHEN, CDR2 SYDVKM. Here the CDR3 reads CASSRVNTDNEQFF. The CDR3 coding sequence is TGTGCCAGCAGTCGAGTCAATACAGACAATGAGCAGTTCTTC. The full variable domain, rest sourced from reference TRBV28 and TRBJ2-1, is DVKVTQSSRYLVKRTGEKVFLECVQDMDHENMFWYRQDPGLGLRLIYFSYDVKMKEKGDIPEGYSVSREKKERFSLILESASTNQTSMYLCASSRVNTDNEQFFGPGTRLTVL.

The V call is TRBV10-3, the J call TRBJ2-7; D is possibly TRBD2 (5 bases). Between the trimmed V and J ends, which lost 8 bases and 0 bases, there was a span of 14 bases. This CDR3 has 14 amino acids. Germline V CDR1 and CDR2: ENHRY, SYGVKD. This CDR3 is CAIGRPAPSYEQYF. In nucleotides, the CDR3 is TGTGCCATCGGGAGACCCGCACCCTCCTACGAGCAGTACTTC.

About this clone itself: In the same sample, other DNA sequences code for this CDR3. The genes are TRBV5-4 and TRBJ2-7; D gene uncertain. Germline V CDR1 and CDR2: SGHNT, YYREEE (reference sequence). V was pared by 5 bases and J by 1 base, with 10 bases between. The CDR3 length is 13 residues. CDR3 nucleotides: TGTGCCAGCAGTTCGGGCCGTTCCTACGAGCAGTACTTC. Its protein is CASSSGRSYEQYF.

V gene TRBV11-2 combines with J gene TRBJ2-7, with D possibly being TRBD2 (7 bases). Germline lookup yields CDR1 SGHAT and CDR2 FQNNGV. V was trimmed by 4 bases and J by 1 base, leaving 14 bases between them. The CDR3 sequence is 15 residues long. CDR3 region: CASSYPGGRSYEQYF. The CDR3 coding sequence is TGTGCCAGCAGCTACCCGGGGGGCAGATCCTACGAGCAGTACTTC.

Points on this clone: This specimen includes other DNA sequences encoding the same CDR3. The chain uses TRBV5-1 and TRBJ1-1; D is unresolved. Germline loops: CDR1 SGHRS, CDR2 YFSETQ. V was trimmed by 0 bases and J by 3 bases, leaving 9 bases between them. The CDR3 is 14 amino acids. The CDR3 loop is CASSLAGRDTEAFF. CDR3 DNA: TGCGCCAGCAGCTTGGCCGGGAGGGACACTGAAGCTTTCTTT.

This clone was observed once. The chain carries TRBV29-1 and TRBJ1-4; D is uncertain. The germline V gene has CDR1 SQVTM and CDR2 ANQGSEA. CDR3 size: 14 residues. Trimming pared 3 bases from V and 5 bases from J, leaving 13 bases between. The chain's CDR3 is CSVDPGSGNEKLFF. The CDR3, as DNA: TGCAGCGTTGATCCCGGATCGGGGAATGAAAAACTGTTTTTT.

This clone is a singleton in its sample. The V and J genes are TRBV5-1 and TRBJ1-2; D uncertain. Looked up from germline, CDR1 is SGHRS and CDR2 is YFSETQ. V was shortened by 0 bases and J by 0 bases, with 6 bases between the two germline ends. The length of the CDR3 is 14 residues. In nucleotides, the CDR3 is TGCGCCAGCAGCTTGGATACAGCTAACTATGGCTACACCTTC. Translation gives CASSLDTANYGYTF.

This chain joins TRBV11-2 and TRBJ1-1, with D tentatively TRBD1 (6 bases). CDR3 length: 15 amino acids. CDR1 SGHAT and CDR2 FQNNGV come from the germline V gene. V was clipped by 3 bases and J by 4 bases, with 15 bases between them. The CDR3 loop reads CASSFPGALRTEAFF. In DNA, the CDR3 is TGTGCCAGCAGCTTCCCGGGGGCCCTTCGCACTGAAGCTTTCTTT. Using reference TRBV11-2 and TRBJ1-1 for the parts outside the CDR3, the full variable domain is EAGVAQSPRYKIIEKRQSVAFWCNPISGHATLYWYQQILGQGPKLLIQFQNNGVVDDSQLPKDRFSAERLKGVDSTLKIQPAKLEDSAVYLCASSFPGALRTEAFFGQGTRLTVV.

The rearrangement links TRBV7-3 to TRBJ2-5, with D perhaps matching TRBD1 or TRBD2 (6 bases each). This CDR3 region has 14 residues. From germline, CDR1 is SGHTA and CDR2 FQGTGA. With 5 bases removed from V and 4 bases from J, the gap between germline ends came to 14 bases. DNA for the CDR3: TGTGCCAGCAGCCCATGGTCGGGGGCAGAGACCCAGTACTTC. Translating gives CASSPWSGAETQYF.

This clone has just one count. The same CDR3 is also encoded by other DNA sequences in this sample. The rearrangement joins TRBV2 to TRBJ2-7; D tentatively fits TRBD1 or TRBD2 (5 bases each). CDR1 SNHLY and CDR2 FYNNEI come from the germline V gene. Trimming stripped 3 bases from V and 4 bases from J, with 13 bases between. CDR3 length: 14 residues. The CDR3 loop reads CASSDQGRGYEQYF. DNA of the CDR3: TGTGCCAGCAGTGATCAGGGACGAGGTTACGAGCAGTACTTC.

The gene calls are TRBV14 and TRBJ2-7, with TRBD1 matching over 9 bases. The germline V gene encodes CDR1 SGHDN and CDR2 FVKESK. V gave up 4 bases and J gave up 3 bases; unmatched junction bases: 7. The CDR3 is 15 amino acids. The CDR3, as DNA: TGTGCCAGCAGCCTTCGGACAGGGGAATTCTACGAGCAGTACTTC. Protein: CASSLRTGEFYEQYF.

The rearrangement links TRBV21-1 to TRBJ2-3; the D segment call TRBD2 is taken from the table without a DNA check. TRBV21-1 is a documented pseudogene. The CDR3 consists of 14 residues. This CDR3 reads CASITSGVTDTQYF. The CDR3 DNA follows: TGTGCCAGCATCACTAGCGGGGTCACAGATACGCAGTATTTT.

The V call is TRBV27, the J call TRBJ2-7, with 7 bases identical to TRBD2. The junction had 7 bases not matched to a gene; V was cut back by 5 bases and J by 0 bases. This CDR3 contains 15 residues. Germline V CDR1 and CDR2: MNHEY, SMNVEV (reference sequence). The CDR3 here is CASSAREGLSYEQYF. CDR3 nucleotide sequence: TGTGCCAGCAGTGCAAGGGAGGGCCTCTCCTACGAGCAGTACTTC.

This chain connects TRBV2 to TRBJ1-5; D call uncertain. V lost 8 bases and J 0 bases, leaving 8 bases between the germline ends. CDR3 size: 13 residues. Germline V gene lookup returns CDR1 SNHLY and CDR2 FYNNEI. The CDR3 loop reads CASGYDSNQPQHF. The CDR3 nucleotides read TGTGCCAGCGGATACGATAGCAATCAGCCCCAGCATTTT.

V is TRBV7-2 and J is TRBJ2-7; D gene uncertain. Germline CDR1 SGHTA, CDR2 FQGNSA. The CDR3 loop spans 12 amino acids. V lost 1 base and J lost 6, with 7 bases in between. The CDR3: CASSLVLTEQYF. CDR3 bases: TGTGCCAGCAGCTTAGTTCTGACCGAGCAGTACTTC. The full variable domain, its missing parts supplied by reference TRBV7-2 and TRBJ2-7, is GAGVSQSPSNKVTEKGKDVELRCDPISGHTALYWYRQSLGQGLEFLIYFQGNSAPDKSGLPSDRFSAERTGGSVSTLTIQRTQQEDSAVYLCASSLVLTEQYFGPGTRLTVT.

The rearrangement uses TRBV27 and TRBJ2-7; 7 bases are a match to TRBD1. The CDR3 extends over 16 amino acids. Trimming cost V 2 bases and J 3 bases; bases outside gene matches: 10. Germline CDR1 and CDR2: MNHEY and SMNVEV (reference sequence). CDR3: CASSLKSYRGGYEQYF. The CDR3 DNA sequence: TGTGCCAGCAGTTTAAAGTCGTACAGGGGTGGCTACGAGCAGTACTTC.